This TCR beta chain was obtained from a study of blood T cells in healthy people across ages. General study findings and limits: Unsorted PBMCs blocked a conclusive comparison of naive and antigen-experienced cells.

This clonotype was counted once. Its antigen is unidentified. The V end lost 6 bases, the J end lost 4 bases, and 13 bases lay between the germline ends. The CDR3 contains 14 residues. Germline loops: CDR1 MNHEY, CDR2 SMNVEV (reference sequence). A second PCR of 7 to 11 cycles used a sample-barcoded 5' primer and a J-beta primer mix. TCRdb passed the 5' RACE reads through MiXCR, listing each CDR3 protein once. The data hold approximately 800,000 distinct CDR3 sequences, with 58% observed a single time. V and J are TRBV27 and TRBJ2-1; no clear D. This clonotype was obtained from a man aged 25-45 years in good health. The sequencing input was blood. CDR3 region: CASRAIYGYNEQFF. The DNA for the CDR3 is TGTGCCAGCAGGGCCATATACGGGTACAATGAGCAGTTCTTC.